These 14 T cell receptor beta chains were sequenced from one sample in a study of cytomegalovirus exposure and HLA in healthy donors. The primer mix had 60 Vbeta and 13 Jbeta primers. Using immunoSEQ multiplex PCR, the repertoire was profiled, and TCRdb retains in-frame clones only, with some absent. The table records about 140,000 clones, roughly 80% of them present only once. The sequenced sample was PBMCs. The receptors shown here come from a man aged 35-49 years in good health and CMV-seropositive.

CDR3 DNA sequence: TGTGCCAGCAGCGCAGATTCCTGGGAGACCCAGTACTTC. Translating gives CASSADSWETQYF. V is TRBV9 and J is TRBJ2-5, with no clear D. The CDR3 consists of 13 residues. Germline-derived CDR1 and CDR2 are SGDLS and YYNGEE. The germline V and J ends were trimmed by 3 bases and 5 bases, with 11 bases remaining between them.

The chain joins TRBV18 to TRBJ2-6, with 7 nucleotides matching TRBD1. The length of the CDR3 is 16 residues. Germline V gene lookup returns CDR1 KGHSH and CDR2 LQKENI. V gave up 3 bases and J gave up 4 bases; unmatched junction bases: 6. The CDR3 DNA reads TGTGCCAGCTCACCGGGACAGCCATCCGGGGCCAACGTCCTGACTTTC. This codes for CASSPGQPSGANVLTF. Variable domain in full (rest from reference TRBV18 and TRBJ2-6): NAGVMQNPRHLVRRRGQEARLRCSPMKGHSHVYWYRQLPEEGLKFMVYLQKENIIDESGMPKERFSAEFPKEGPSILRIQQVVRGDSAAYFCASSPGQPSGANVLTFGAGSRLTVL.

DNA for the CDR3: TGTGCCAGCAGTCCCCAAGGAGGGACAGGGCTCCCTATGGAGCAGTACTTC. This translates into CASSPQGGTGLPMEQYF. This sequence joins TRBV27 and TRBJ2-7; TRBD1 aligns across 9 bases. This CDR3 spans 17 amino acids. CDR1 is MNHEY, CDR2 SMNVEV, per germline (reference sequence). Trimming at V came to 5 bases and at J to 7 bases, leaving 18 bases not matched to a gene.

The chain uses TRBV6-5 and TRBJ2-7; D is uncertain. Deletions cut 2 bases from V and 3 bases from J, with 11 bases between. The germline V gene encodes CDR1 MNHEY and CDR2 SVGAGI. The CDR3 has 14 amino acids. The CDR3 DNA reads as TGTGCCAGCAGTTACACCGGCAAGCGCTACGAGCAGTACTTC. Residues: CASSYTGKRYEQYF.

This clone came up once. V and J are TRBV28 and TRBJ1-5; D may be TRBD1 (6 bases). This CDR3 is 15 amino acids long. The germline gives CDR1 MDHEN, CDR2 SYDVKM. V was trimmed by 8 bases and J by 4 bases, leaving 18 bases between them. The CDR3 nucleotides read TGTGCCAGCGTTACCTCAACCGGGACAAATCAGCCCCAGCATTTT. Protein: CASVTSTGTNQPQHF.

The chain uses TRBV6-5 and TRBJ1-6, with D perhaps matching TRBD1 (5 bases). V lost 8 bases, J lost 7 bases, and 12 bases lay in between. Germline assignment: CDR1 MNHEY and CDR2 SVGAGI. The CDR3 sequence is 13 residues long. CDR3 nucleotide sequence: TGTGCCAGCCGTAGGGGAAAGAATTCACCCCTCCACTTT. Residues: CASRRGKNSPLHF.

The chain uses TRBV5-1 and TRBJ2-1, with 9 bases fitting TRBD1. The germline gives CDR1 SGHRS, CDR2 YFSETQ. J gave up 7 bases and V 3 bases, and 8 bases lay outside the gene matches. This CDR3 region has 15 residues. The chain's CDR3 is CASSSRDRVLNEQFF. The CDR3 DNA reads TGCGCCAGCAGCTCCCGGGACAGGGTTTTGAATGAGCAGTTCTTC.

The V call is TRBV28, the J call TRBJ2-2, with D possibly being TRBD1 (6 bases). Deletions cut 2 bases from V and 4 bases from J, with 11 bases between. CDR1 and CDR2 from the germline V gene are MDHEN and SYDVKM. This CDR3 has 15 residues. The CDR3 DNA reads as TGTGCCAGCAGTTTACTCTGGGGGCTCACCGGGGAGCTGTTTTTT. This sequence encodes CASSLLWGLTGELFF. Full variable domain (outside the CDR3, taken from reference TRBV28 and TRBJ2-2): DVKVTQSSRYLVKRTGEKVFLECVQDMDHENMFWYRQDPGLGLRLIYFSYDVKMKEKGDIPEGYSVSREKKERFSLILESASTNQTSMYLCASSLLWGLTGELFFGEGSRLTVL.

This chain links TRBV11-3 with TRBJ1-3; a possible D gene is TRBD1 (5 bases). Germline V lookup: CDR1 SGHNT, CDR2 YENEEA. Trimming left V 5 bases short and J 6 bases short, with 17 bases between. The CDR3 runs 15 residues. The CDR3 DNA is TGTGCCAGCAGCCCCCATAGGGGATCCGAAAACACCATATATTTT. Encoded protein: CASSPHRGSENTIYF.

CDR3 sequence (DNA): TGTGCCGGGAATAAAGCCGGAGGGCTACAAGAGACCCAGTACTTC. Translated: CAGNKAGGLQETQYF. The V gene is TRBV30, the J gene TRBJ2-5; possible D gene TRBD2, 6 bases. The CDR3 totals 15 residues. The V and J ends lost 8 bases and 2 bases respectively, with 21 bases between them. CDR1 is GTSNPN, CDR2 SVGIG, per germline (reference sequence).

This clone was seen just once. The chain joins TRBV2 to TRBJ2-2, with a tentative D call TRBD1 (6 bases). The CDR3 sequence is 12 residues long. Trimming left V 10 bases short and J 1 base short, with 7 bases between. Germline V gene data show CDR1 as SNHLY and CDR2 as FYNNEI. CDR3 sequence: CATGQNTGELFF. The CDR3 DNA follows: TGTGCCACGGGACAGAACACCGGGGAGCTGTTTTTT.

V and J are TRBV6-4 and TRBJ2-1, with a possible D match to TRBD1 (5 bases). The CDR3 has 12 residues. V shed 8 bases and J shed 4 bases, with 9 bases lying between them. Per germline, CDR1 MRHNA and CDR2 SNTAGT. DNA for the CDR3: TGTGCCAGCGTCAGGGAATACAATGAGCAGTTCTTC. Translating it yields CASVREYNEQFF.

The chain links TRBV6-1 to TRBJ1-2, with 8 bases identical to TRBD1. V trimming: 7 bases; J trimming: 4 bases; junction bases outside the gene matches: 11. CDR3 length equals 15 residues. Germline loops: CDR1 MNHNS, CDR2 SASEGT. In nucleotides, the CDR3 is TGTGCCAGCACCACTTCAGGGGGCGCAGGCTATGGCTACACCTTC. Its protein product is CASTTSGGAGYGYTF.

This rearrangement joins TRBV2 to TRBJ2-5; TRBD1 matches 7 bases. V shed 6 bases and J 4 bases; nucleotides not matched to a gene: 14. Germline V gives CDR1 SNHLY, CDR2 FYNNEI. The CDR3 spans 16 residues. The CDR3 DNA sequence: TGTGCCAGCAGGGAACAGGGGCACGGGTGGGGAGAGACCCAGTACTTC. Protein: CASREQGHGWGETQYF.